Sequencing of this T cell receptor (beta chain) was carried out in a study of T cells in Graves' hyperthyroidism and ophthalmopathy. Study in general: Peripheral blood was acquired at first diagnosis, ahead of any therapy whatsoever.

This CDR3 comprises 12 residues. The V gene lost 7 bases and the J gene lost 4 bases, with 13 bases spanning the gap. Germline V gives CDR1 SQVTM, CDR2 ANQGSEA. Amplified regions were TCR beta CDR3 sequences from RNA transcripts. The TCR CDR3 was amplified in a first-round RT-PCR using the HTBI primer set. TCRdb re-derived calls from the multiplex PCR reads in MiXCR, one entry per CDR3 protein. The sample has approximately 200,000 distinct CDR3 sequences, around 16% seen once. In this sample, this clonotype turned up many times. The V call is TRBV29-1, the J call TRBJ1-2; TRBD1 is a possible D gene (5 bases). The sample taken for sequencing was blood. This receptor was obtained from a man between 40 and 49 years old with Graves' hyperthyroidism. This CDR3 reads CSASRGVYGYTF. The CDR3 DNA is TGCAGCGCTAGCCGGGGGGTCTATGGCTACACCTTC.